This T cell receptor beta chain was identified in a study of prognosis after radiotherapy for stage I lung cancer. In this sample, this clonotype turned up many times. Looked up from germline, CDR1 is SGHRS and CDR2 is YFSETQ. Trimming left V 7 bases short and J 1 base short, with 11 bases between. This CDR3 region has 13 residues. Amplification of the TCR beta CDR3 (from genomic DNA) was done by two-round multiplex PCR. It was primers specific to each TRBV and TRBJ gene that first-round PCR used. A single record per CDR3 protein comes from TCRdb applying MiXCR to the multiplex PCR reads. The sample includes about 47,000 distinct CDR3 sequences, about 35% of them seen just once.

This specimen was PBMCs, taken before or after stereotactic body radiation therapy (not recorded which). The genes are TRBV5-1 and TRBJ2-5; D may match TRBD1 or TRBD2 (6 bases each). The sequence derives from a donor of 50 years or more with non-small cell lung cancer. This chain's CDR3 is CASWGDTQETQYF. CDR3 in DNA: TGCGCCAGCTGGGGGGACACCCAAGAGACCCAGTACTTC.